This TCR beta chain was obtained from a study of long-term antiretroviral therapy in people with HIV. At survey level, the immunoSEQ assay was run in its v3.0 version. Using immunoSEQ multiplex PCR, the repertoire was profiled, and TCRdb retains in-frame clones only, with some absent. The sample has about 30,000 clones; about 93% are singletons. V shed 8 bases and J 3 bases; nucleotides not matched to a gene: 9. Germline V gene data show CDR1 as SNHLY and CDR2 as FYNNEI. The CDR3 consists of 14 residues. The receptor comes from a middle-aged woman with HIV. The sample in question was unsorted PBMCs, obtained around 6.3 years after starting antiretroviral therapy. This chain links TRBV2 with TRBJ2-7; 8 positions agree with TRBD2. The CDR3 bases are TGTGCCAGCGGGTATAGCGGGGTGATCTACGAGCAGTACTTC. Protein product: CASGYSGVIYEQYF.